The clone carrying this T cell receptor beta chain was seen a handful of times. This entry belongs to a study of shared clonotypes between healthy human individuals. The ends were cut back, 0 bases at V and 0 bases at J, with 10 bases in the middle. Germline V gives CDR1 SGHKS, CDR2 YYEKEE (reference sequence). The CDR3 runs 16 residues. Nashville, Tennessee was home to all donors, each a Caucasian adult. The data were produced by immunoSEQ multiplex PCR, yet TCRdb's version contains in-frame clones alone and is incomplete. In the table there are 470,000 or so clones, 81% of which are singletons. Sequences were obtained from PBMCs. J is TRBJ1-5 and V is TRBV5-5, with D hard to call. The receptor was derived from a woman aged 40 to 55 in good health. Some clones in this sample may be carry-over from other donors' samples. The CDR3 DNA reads TGTGCCAGCAGCTTGGTCAGCGCTCATAGCAATCAGCCCCAGCATTTT. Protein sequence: CASSLVSAHSNQPQHF.